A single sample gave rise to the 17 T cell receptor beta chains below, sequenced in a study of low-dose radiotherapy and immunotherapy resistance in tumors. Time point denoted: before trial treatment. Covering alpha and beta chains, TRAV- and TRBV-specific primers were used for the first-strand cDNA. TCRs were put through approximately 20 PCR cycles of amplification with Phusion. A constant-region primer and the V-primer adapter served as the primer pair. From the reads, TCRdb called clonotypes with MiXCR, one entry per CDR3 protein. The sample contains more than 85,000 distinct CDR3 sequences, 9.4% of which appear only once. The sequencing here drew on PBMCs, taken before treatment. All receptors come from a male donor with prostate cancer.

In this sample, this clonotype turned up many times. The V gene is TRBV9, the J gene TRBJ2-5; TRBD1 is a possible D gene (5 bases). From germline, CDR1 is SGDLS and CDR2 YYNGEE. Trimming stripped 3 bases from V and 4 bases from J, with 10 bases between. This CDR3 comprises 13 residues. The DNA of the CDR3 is TGTGCCAGCAGCGCAGGGATTGGAGAGACCCAGTACTTC. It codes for CASSAGIGETQYF.

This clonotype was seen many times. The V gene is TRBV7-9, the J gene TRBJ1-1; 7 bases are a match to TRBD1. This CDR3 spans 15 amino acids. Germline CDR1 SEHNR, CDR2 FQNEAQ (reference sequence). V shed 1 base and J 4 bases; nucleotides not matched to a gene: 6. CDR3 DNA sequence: TGTGCCAGCAGCTTAGGGACAGGCGGGGGCACTGAAGCTTTCTTT. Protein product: CASSLGTGGGTEAFF.

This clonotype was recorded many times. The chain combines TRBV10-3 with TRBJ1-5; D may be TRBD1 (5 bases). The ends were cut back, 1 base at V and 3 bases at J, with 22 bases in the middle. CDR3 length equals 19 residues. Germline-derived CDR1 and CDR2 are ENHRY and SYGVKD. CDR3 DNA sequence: TGTGCCATCAGTGAGTACGTATTGAAGGACACCAGTTCCAATCAGCCCCAGCATTTT. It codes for CAISEYVLKDTSSNQPQHF.

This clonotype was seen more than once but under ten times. The CDR3 bases are TGTGCCAGCAGCGTAGCAGGACAGGGAAATATAGCCGAGCAGTACTTC. Amino acid sequence: CASSVAGQGNIAEQYF. V gene TRBV9 combines with J gene TRBJ2-7, with 8 nucleotides matching TRBD1. The ends lost 0 bases at V and 6 bases at J; junction bases unmatched: 11. The CDR3 spans 16 residues. Germline V lookup: CDR1 SGDLS, CDR2 YYNGEE.

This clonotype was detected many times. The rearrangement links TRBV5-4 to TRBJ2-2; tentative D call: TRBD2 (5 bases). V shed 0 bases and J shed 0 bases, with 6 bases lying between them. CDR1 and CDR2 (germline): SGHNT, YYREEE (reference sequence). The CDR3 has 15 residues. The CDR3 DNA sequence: TGTGCCAGCAGCTTGGCCGGGACGAACACCGGGGAGCTGTTTTTT. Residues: CASSLAGTNTGELFF.

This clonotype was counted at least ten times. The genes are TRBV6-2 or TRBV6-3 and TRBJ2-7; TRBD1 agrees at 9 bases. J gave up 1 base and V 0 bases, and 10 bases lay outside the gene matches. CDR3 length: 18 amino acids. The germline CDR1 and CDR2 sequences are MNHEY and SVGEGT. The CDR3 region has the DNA TGTGCCAGCAGTTACTCGACTTTAGCCGGGACAGGGTCCTACGAGCAGTACTTC. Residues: CASSYSTLAGTGSYEQYF.

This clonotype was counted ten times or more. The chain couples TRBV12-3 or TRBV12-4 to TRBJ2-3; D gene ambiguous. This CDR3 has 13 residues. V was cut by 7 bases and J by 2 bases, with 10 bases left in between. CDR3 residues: CASTWSLTDTQYF. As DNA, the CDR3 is TGTGCCAGCACATGGTCCCTCACAGATACGCAGTATTTT.

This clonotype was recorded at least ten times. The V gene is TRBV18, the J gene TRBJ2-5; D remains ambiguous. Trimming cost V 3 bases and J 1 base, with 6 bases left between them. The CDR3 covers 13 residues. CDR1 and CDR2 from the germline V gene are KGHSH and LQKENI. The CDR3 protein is CASSPTPQETQYF. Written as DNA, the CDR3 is TGTGCCAGCTCACCCACCCCCCAAGAGACCCAGTACTTC. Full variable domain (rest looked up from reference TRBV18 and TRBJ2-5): NAGVMQNPRHLVRRRGQEARLRCSPMKGHSHVYWYRQLPEEGLKFMVYLQKENIIDESGMPKERFSAEFPKEGPSILRIQQVVRGDSAAYFCASSPTPQETQYFGPGTRLLVL.

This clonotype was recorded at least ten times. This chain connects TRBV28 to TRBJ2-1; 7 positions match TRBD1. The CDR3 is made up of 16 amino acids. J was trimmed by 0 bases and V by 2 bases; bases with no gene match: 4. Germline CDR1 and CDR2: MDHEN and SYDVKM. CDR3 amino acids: CASSLGTASSYNEQFF. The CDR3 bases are TGTGCCAGCAGTTTAGGGACAGCGAGCTCCTACAATGAGCAGTTCTTC.

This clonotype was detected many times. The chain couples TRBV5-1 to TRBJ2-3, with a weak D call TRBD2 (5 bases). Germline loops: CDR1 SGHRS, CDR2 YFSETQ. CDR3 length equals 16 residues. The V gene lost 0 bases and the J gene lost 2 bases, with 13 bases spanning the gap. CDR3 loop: CASSLGAVGSTDTQYF. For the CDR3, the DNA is TGCGCCAGCAGCTTGGGAGCGGTAGGATCCACAGATACGCAGTATTTT.

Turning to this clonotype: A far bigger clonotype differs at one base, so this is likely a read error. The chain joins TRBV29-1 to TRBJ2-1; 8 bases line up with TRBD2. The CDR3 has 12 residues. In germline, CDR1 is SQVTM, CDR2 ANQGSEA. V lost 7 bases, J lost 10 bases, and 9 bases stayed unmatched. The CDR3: CSAKTSGNEQFF. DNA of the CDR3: TGCAGCGCAAAAACTAGCGGCAACGAGCAGTTCTTC.

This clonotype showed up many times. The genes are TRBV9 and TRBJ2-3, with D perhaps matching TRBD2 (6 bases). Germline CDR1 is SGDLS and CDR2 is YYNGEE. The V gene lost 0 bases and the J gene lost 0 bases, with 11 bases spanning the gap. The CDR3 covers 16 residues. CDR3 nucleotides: TGTGCCAGCAGCGTAGCTCAGGGACTTAGCACAGATACGCAGTATTTT. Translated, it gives CASSVAQGLSTDTQYF. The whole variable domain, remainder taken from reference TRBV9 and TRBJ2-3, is DSGVTQTPKHLITATGQRVTLRCSPRSGDLSVYWYQQSLDQGLQFLIQYYNGEERAKGNILERFSAQQFPDLHSELNLSSLELGDSALYFCASSVAQGLSTDTQYFGPGTRLTVL.

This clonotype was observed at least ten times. This CDR3 is CASSGGPGYTF. The CDR3 coding sequence is TGTGCCAGCAGTGGGGGACCTGGCTACACCTTC. The chain uses TRBV2 and TRBJ1-2; D possibly corresponds to TRBD1 (5 bases). Germline V gene lookup returns CDR1 SNHLY and CDR2 FYNNEI. This CDR3 spans 11 amino acids. V lost 4 bases and J lost 7, with 7 bases in between. The full variable domain, in which reference TRBV2 and TRBJ1-2 provide the parts outside the CDR3, is EPEVTQTPSHQVTQMGQEVILRCVPISNHLYFYWYRQILGQKVEFLVSFYNNEISEKSEIFDDQFSVERPDGSNFTLKIRSTKLEDSAMYFCASSGGPGYTFGSGTRLTVV.

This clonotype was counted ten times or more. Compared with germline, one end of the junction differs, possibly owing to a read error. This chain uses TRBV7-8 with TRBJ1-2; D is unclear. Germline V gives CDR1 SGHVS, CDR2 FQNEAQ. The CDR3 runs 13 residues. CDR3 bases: TGTGCCAGCAGCTTAGCGGATAGCCTGAGGAAACTCTTC. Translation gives CASSLADSLRKLF.

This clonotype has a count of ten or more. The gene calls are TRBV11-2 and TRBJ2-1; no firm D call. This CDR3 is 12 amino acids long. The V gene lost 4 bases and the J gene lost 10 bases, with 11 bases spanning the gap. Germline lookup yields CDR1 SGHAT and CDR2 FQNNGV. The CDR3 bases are TGTGCCAGCAGCTCCGGGTCCGGAGAGCAGTTCTTC. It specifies CASSSGSGEQFF.

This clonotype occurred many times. As DNA, the CDR3 is TGCAGCGCTATGACCCAAGGGAACACTGAAGCTTTCTTT. This translates into CSAMTQGNTEAFF. This rearrangement joins TRBV29-1 to TRBJ1-1; D not certain. V was shortened by 7 bases and J by 1 base, with 13 bases between the two germline ends. The CDR3 extends over 13 amino acids. CDR1 is SQVTM, CDR2 ANQGSEA, per germline.

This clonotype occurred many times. The CDR3 DNA is TGTGCCAGCTCCCGAGGAGGGGACACCGGGGAGCTGTTTTTT. Protein product: CASSRGGDTGELFF. V and J are TRBV18 and TRBJ2-2; a possible D gene is TRBD2 (6 bases). V lost 6 bases and J lost 3, with 11 bases in between. Germline-derived CDR1 and CDR2 are KGHSH and LQKENI. The CDR3 has 14 residues.